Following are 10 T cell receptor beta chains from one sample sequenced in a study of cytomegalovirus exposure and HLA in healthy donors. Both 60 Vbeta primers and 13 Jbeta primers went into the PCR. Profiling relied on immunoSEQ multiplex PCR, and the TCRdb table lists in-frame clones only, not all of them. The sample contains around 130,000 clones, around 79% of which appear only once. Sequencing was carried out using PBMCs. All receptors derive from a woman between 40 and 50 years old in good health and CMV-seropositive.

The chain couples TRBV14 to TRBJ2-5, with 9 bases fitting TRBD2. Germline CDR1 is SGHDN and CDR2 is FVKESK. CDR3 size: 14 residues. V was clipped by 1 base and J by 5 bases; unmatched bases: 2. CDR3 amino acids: CASSQGLAGETQYF. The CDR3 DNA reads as TGTGCCAGCAGCCAAGGCCTAGCGGGGGAGACCCAGTACTTC.

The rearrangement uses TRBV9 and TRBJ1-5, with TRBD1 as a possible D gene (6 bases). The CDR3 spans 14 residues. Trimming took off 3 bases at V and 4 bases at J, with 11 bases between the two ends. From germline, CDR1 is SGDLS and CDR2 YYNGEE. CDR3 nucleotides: TGTGCCAGCAGCGCGGACAGAACAAATCAGCCCCAGCATTTT. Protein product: CASSADRTNQPQHF.

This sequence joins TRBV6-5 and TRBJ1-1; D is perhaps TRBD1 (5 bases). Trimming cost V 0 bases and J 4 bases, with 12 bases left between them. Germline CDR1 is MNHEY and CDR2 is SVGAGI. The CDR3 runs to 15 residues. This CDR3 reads CASSYSGGGTTEAFF. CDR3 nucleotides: TGTGCCAGCAGTTACTCCGGCGGAGGGACCACTGAAGCTTTCTTT.

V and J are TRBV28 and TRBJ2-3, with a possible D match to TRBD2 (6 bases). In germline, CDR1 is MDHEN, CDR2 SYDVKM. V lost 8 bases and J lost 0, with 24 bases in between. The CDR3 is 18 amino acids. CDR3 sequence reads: CASRWRGPPYSSTDTQYF. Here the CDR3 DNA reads TGTGCCAGCCGTTGGCGGGGCCCCCCATATTCTAGCACAGATACGCAGTATTTT.

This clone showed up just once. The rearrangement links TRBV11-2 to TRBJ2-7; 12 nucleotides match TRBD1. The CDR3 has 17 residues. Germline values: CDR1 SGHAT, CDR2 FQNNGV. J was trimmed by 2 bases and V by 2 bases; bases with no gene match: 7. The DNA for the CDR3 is TGTGCCAGCAGCTTAATTTCCGGGACAGGGGGCCCCTACGAGCAGTACTTC. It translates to CASSLISGTGGPYEQYF.

CDR3 protein: CAWRPLSGTLYNEQFF. The CDR3 bases are TGTGCCTGGAGGCCACTGAGCGGGACCCTCTACAATGAGCAGTTCTTC. This chain joins TRBV30 and TRBJ2-1; 7 nucleotides agree with TRBD2. V lost 3 bases and J lost 3; bases outside the gene matches: 11. CDR1 GTSNPN and CDR2 SVGIG come from the germline V gene (reference sequence). The CDR3 runs to 16 residues. The full variable domain, rest sourced from reference TRBV30 and TRBJ2-1, is SQTIHQWPATLVQPVGSPLSLECTVEGTSNPNLYWYRQAAGRGLQLLFYSVGIGQISSEVPQNLSASRPQDRQFILSSKKLLLSDSGFYLCAWRPLSGTLYNEQFFGPGTRLTVL.

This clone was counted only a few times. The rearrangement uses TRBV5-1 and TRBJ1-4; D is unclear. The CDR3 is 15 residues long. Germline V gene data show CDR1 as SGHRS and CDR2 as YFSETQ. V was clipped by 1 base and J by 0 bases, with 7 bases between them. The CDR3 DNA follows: TGCGCCAGCAGCTTGTCGGTTGCAACTAATGAAAAACTGTTTTTT. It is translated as CASSLSVATNEKLFF. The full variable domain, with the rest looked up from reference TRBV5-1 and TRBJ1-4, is KAGVTQTPRYLIKTRGQQVTLSCSPISGHRSVSWYQQTPGQGLQFLFEYFSETQRNKGNFPGRFSGRQFSNSRSEMNVSTLELGDSALYLCASSLSVATNEKLFFGSGTQLSVL.

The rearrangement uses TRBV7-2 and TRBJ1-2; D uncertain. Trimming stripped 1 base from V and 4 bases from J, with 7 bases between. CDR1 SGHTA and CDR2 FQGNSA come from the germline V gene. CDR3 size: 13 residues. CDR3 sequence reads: CASSLGALYGYTF. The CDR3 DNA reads TGTGCCAGCAGCTTAGGGGCCCTCTATGGCTACACCTTC.

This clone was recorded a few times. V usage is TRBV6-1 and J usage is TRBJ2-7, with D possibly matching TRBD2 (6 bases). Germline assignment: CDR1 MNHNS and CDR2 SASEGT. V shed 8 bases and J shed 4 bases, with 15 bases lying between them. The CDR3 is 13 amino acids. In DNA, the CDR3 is TGTGCCAGCCGCGAGTGGACTAATTACGAGCAGTACTTC. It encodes CASREWTNYEQYF.

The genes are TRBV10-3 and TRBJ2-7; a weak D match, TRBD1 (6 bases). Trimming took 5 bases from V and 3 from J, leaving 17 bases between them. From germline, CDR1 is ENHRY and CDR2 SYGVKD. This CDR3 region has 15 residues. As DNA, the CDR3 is TGTGCCATCAGTTCTTCAACCGGGACAATCTACGAGCAGTACTTC. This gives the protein CAISSSTGTIYEQYF.